This T cell receptor beta chain was sequenced during a study of blood T cell repertoires in COVID-19 (dated by TCRdb to 2020 to 2022). Turning to the overall study: The collaborator samples originated in the United States, Italy and Spain and spanned the acute and convalescent phases of COVID-19. The material from the prospective study consisted of cDNA or gDNA derived from T cells, B-cell-depleted T cells, or PBMCs. Subjects who had been exposed to COVID-19, were actively infected with it, or had recovered from it provided the deeply sampled blood TCRbeta repertoires that made up the dataset. The repertoires were released in a freely available public database meant as a resource for research on the immune response to SARS-CoV-2. Samples came from the ongoing ImmuneRACE study (first 160 participants) plus 1,254 subjects from 6 global collaborators. Sample metadata almost always included a de-identified subject ID, COVID-19 status, age in years and sex. HLA class I and class II types, where available, came from metadata supplied by the sample provider rather than from assay-based typing. General conclusions and limits of the study: The quantity of clinical and demographic metadata differed by source and by participant and was supplied without curation.

The germline ends are 17 bases apart after V is trimmed by 4 bases and J by 5 bases. For CDR1 and CDR2, the germline V gene (reference sequence) lists MNHNY and SVGAGI. Spanning cysteine to phenylalanine, the CDR3 consists of 15 amino acids. Only the CDR3 region is kept as DNA, spanning 45 bases read in frame from base 1. In Seattle, one collaborating source enrolled patients while the infection was active and tracked those patients longitudinally over the course of disease. The collaborating institutions used their own protocols to collect whole blood in K2EDTA tubes. For TCRbeta analysis, collaborators shipped samples as frozen whole blood, isolated PBMCs, or DNA extracted from either of those sample types. A note on this clone: Its antigen is not yet known. Base-call qualities are not available, and no considerably larger clone is one nucleotide away.

TCRbeta CDR3 regions were amplified from genomic DNA by means of the immunoSEQ Assay, a bias-controlled multiplex PCR. The source study handled its data this way. Nucleated cell counts per sample were estimated from amplification of reference gene primers within the assay. To quantify the absolute abundance of each unique TCRbeta CDR3 rearrangement, sequence reads were collapsed and filtered. For each sample, productive Simpson clonality was calculated by taking the square root of Simpson's diversity index across productive rearrangements. This immuneACCESS table, as held by TCRdb, lists in-frame sequences with V and J called but not all clones. Of the missing ones, under half trace to an unresolved V gene in checked studies; the others have no known cause. Clonal size and the V and J genes are those of that table, whereas D and trimming came from the DNA. Here the sample has 250,000 to 400,000 clones; under 90% occur a single time. The ten biggest clones cover less than 3.5% of the sample.

The sequence derives from a woman under 40 with COVID-19, enrolled during active disease. The sequence joins TRBV6-6 to TRBJ2-5, and TRBD2 may be the D gene, going by 5 matching bases. The sequenced sample consisted of peripheral blood. The CDR3 here reads CASSFPLVPVETQYF. The nucleotide sequence is TGTGCCAGCAGTTTCCCACTAGTTCCCGTTGAGACCCAGTACTTC.